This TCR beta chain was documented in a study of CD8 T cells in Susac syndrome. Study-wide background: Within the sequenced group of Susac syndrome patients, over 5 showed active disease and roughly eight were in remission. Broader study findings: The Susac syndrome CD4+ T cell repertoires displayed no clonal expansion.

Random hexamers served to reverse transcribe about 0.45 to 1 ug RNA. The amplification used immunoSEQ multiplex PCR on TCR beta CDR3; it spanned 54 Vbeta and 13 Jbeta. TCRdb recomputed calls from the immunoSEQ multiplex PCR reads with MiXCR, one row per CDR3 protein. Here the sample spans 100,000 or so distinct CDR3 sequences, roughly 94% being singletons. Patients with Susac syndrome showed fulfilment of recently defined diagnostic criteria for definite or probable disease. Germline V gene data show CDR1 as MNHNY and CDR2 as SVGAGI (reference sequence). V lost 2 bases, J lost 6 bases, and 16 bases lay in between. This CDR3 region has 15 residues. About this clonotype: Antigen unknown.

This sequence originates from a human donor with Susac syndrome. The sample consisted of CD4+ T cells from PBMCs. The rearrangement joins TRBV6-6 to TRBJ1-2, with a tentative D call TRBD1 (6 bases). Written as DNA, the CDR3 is TGTGCCAGCAGTTACGCCACAGGGCTCTCCAATGGCTACACCTTC. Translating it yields CASSYATGLSNGYTF.